Listed here are 5 T cell receptor beta chains from one sample, sequenced in a study of cytotoxic CD8 clonotypes in ibrutinib-treated CLL. The table came from immunoSEQ multiplex PCR; TCRdb's copy has only in-frame clones and leaves some out. Of approximately 47,000 clones in the sample, roughly 57% are singletons; the top ten hold approximately 27%. The specimen was PBMCs, collected after 24 months of ibrutinib treatment. All receptors derive from a human donor with chronic lymphocytic leukemia.

The gene calls are TRBV7-2 and TRBJ2-7; 8 bases fit TRBD1. Trimming removed 5 bases from V and 2 bases from J; junction bases left unmatched: 5. Germline V lookup: CDR1 SGHTA, CDR2 FQGNSA. The CDR3 loop spans 14 amino acids. CDR3 protein: CASSRWTGPYEQYF. The CDR3 region has the DNA TGTGCCAGCAGCCGATGGACAGGGCCCTACGAGCAGTACTTC. Full variable domain (remainder filled in from reference TRBV7-2 and TRBJ2-7): GAGVSQSPSNKVTEKGKDVELRCDPISGHTALYWYRQSLGQGLEFLIYFQGNSAPDKSGLPSDRFSAERTGGSVSTLTIQRTQQEDSAVYLCASSRWTGPYEQYFGPGTRLTVT.

The chain is built from TRBV10-3 and TRBJ1-6; the D gene is possibly TRBD1 (5 bases). The CDR3 is made up of 16 amino acids. Germline V gene lookup returns CDR1 ENHRY and CDR2 SYGVKD. V gave up 2 bases and J gave up 8 bases, with 16 bases separating them. CDR3 protein: CAISEGVGGTYSPLHF. CDR3 nucleotide sequence: TGTGCCATCAGTGAGGGGGTCGGGGGTACCTATTCACCCCTCCACTTT.

The J gene is TRBJ2-2, the V gene TRBV5-1, with D possibly TRBD2 on 6 matching bases. Trimming pared 4 bases from V and 2 bases from J, leaving 9 bases between. CDR3 size: 14 residues. In germline, CDR1 is SGHRS, CDR2 YFSETQ. CDR3 protein: CASSGTGNTGELFF. The CDR3 DNA reads as TGCGCCAGCAGCGGGACTGGAAACACCGGGGAGCTGTTTTTT.

The chain recombines TRBV2 with TRBJ2-3; D may be TRBD2 (6 bases). The CDR3 contains 14 residues. With 6 bases removed from V and 10 bases from J, the gap between germline ends came to 20 bases. From germline, CDR1 is SNHLY and CDR2 FYNNEI. This CDR3 reads CASSSPRLGGAQYF. In nucleotides, the CDR3 is TGTGCCAGCAGCAGCCCTAGACTTGGCGGGGCGCAGTATTTT.

This clone has just a few counts. The rearrangement links TRBV2 to TRBJ2-1; D possibly corresponds to TRBD1 (5 bases). CDR1 is SNHLY, CDR2 FYNNEI, per germline. This CDR3 comprises 12 residues. Trimming shortened V by 7 bases and J by 6 bases, and 10 bases separated the two germline ends. The CDR3 nucleotides are TGTGCCAGCACAGGGCAAGGCAATGAGCAGTTCTTC. Translating gives CASTGQGNEQFF.